In this sample, the clone carrying this TCR beta chain turned up many times. Its matching antigen is unknown. In TCRdb, the reads were re-called with MiXCR into one record per CDR3 protein. The sample records approximately 250,000 distinct CDR3 sequences, approximately 7% being singletons. This specimen belongs to a study of T cell repertoires in cytomegalovirus infection. Study background: In public TCR beta signatures, there were indications of both CMV infection and matching HLA type.

Study outcomes and limitations: Clonotypes of TCR beta that were HLA-C-restricted and CMV-specific dominated the ex vivo response. Cumulated frequencies of public TCR beta families served to identify carriers of CMV plus the relevant HLA.

The germline V gene encodes CDR1 MNHEY and CDR2 SMNVEV (reference sequence). CDR3 length equals 14 residues. V was trimmed by 0 bases and J by 3 bases, leaving 8 bases between them. Sequences were obtained from PBMCs. This clonotype originated in a human donor in good health (CMV status not recorded). Some clones in this sample may be carry-over from other donors' samples. The rearrangement links TRBV27 to TRBJ1-1; possible D gene TRBD1, 5 bases. The CDR3 DNA reads TGTGCCAGCAGTTTATCAGGGGCCGACACTGAAGCTTTCTTT. Amino acids: CASSLSGADTEAFF.